This is a list of T cell receptor beta chains from one sample in a study of shared clonotypes between healthy human individuals. Libraries were prepared by immunoSEQ multiplex PCR; TCRdb keeps only in-frame clonotypes and omits some of them. Found here are about 1.5 million clones, 98% of them singletons; the top ten hold around 0.45%. Sequenced: naive CD4+ T cells sorted from blood. The origin of the receptors is a man aged 30 to 45 in good health. The CDR3 runs from the conserved cysteine through the conserved F or W. A D gene is named only where the DNA matches it firmly. Size is stated for part of the rows, as once, few or many counts, or as a class when the clone is expanded.

J | D | size | V | CDR3 | DNA
TRBJ2-1 | TRBD2 | - | TRBV5-7 | CASSPTSGYGNEQFF | TGTGCCAGCAGCCCGACTAGCGGATATGGGAATGAGCAGTTCTTC
TRBJ1-4 | TRBD1 | - | TRBV28 | CASSPLGQEGREKLFF | TGTGCCAGCAGTCCTCTAGGACAGGAGGGACGTGAAAAACTGTTTTTT
TRBJ1-1 | TRBD1 | - | TRBV19 | CASSTGQAGITEAFF | TGTGCCAGTAGTACGGGACAGGCGGGAATCACTGAAGCTTTCTTT
TRBJ2-5 | TRBD1 | - | TRBV6-5 | CASSGDREETQYF | TGTGCCAGCAGTGGCGACAGGGAGGAGACCCAGTACTTC
TRBJ1-5 | - | - | TRBV6-1 | CATIKGPKNQPQHF | TGTGCCACAATTAAAGGCCCCAAGAATCAGCCCCAGCATTTT
TRBJ2-7 | - | - | TRBV28 | CASSFRQATNYEQYF | TGTGCCAGCAGTTTTAGGCAGGCGACCAACTACGAGCAGTACTTC
TRBJ2-3 | - | - | TRBV7-9 | CAGGETGFTDTQYF | TGTGCCGGCGGCGAGACAGGTTTCACAGATACGCAGTATTTT
TRBJ1-2 | - | - | TRBV5-4 | CASSLAGLANYGYTF | TGTGCCAGCAGCTTGGCCGGGTTAGCTAACTATGGCTACACCTTC
TRBJ2-2 | TRBD1 | once | TRBV19 | CASSVGTANTGELFF | TGTGCCAGTAGTGTCGGGACAGCGAACACCGGGGAGCTGTTTTTT
TRBJ2-3 | - | - | TRBV7-6 | CASSLKEEQYF | TGTGCCAGCAGCCTTAAGGAGGAGCAGTATTTT
TRBJ2-4 | - | - | TRBV2 | CASSESAAAKNIQYF | TGTGCCAGCAGTGAATCCGCGGCCGCCAAAAACATTCAGTACTTC
TRBJ2-2 | - | - | TRBV30 | CAGPPSPNTGELFF | TGTGCCGGACCTCCAAGCCCGAACACCGGGGAGCTGTTTTTT
TRBJ2-3 | - | - | TRBV7-2 | CASSLYWSNTDTQYF | TGTGCCAGCAGCTTATATTGGAGCAACACAGATACGCAGTATTTT
TRBJ2-1 | - | once | TRBV6-4 | CATSQDRPARQFF | TGTGCCACTTCGCAGGACCGGCCGGCGAGGCAGTTCTTC
TRBJ2-5 | TRBD1 | - | TRBV4-1 | CASSQPSTGVIETQYF | TGCGCCAGCAGCCAACCTTCGACAGGGGTGATTGAGACCCAGTACTTC
TRBJ2-5 | TRBD2 | once | TRBV27 | CASRLAGIGETQYF | TGTGCCAGCAGACTAGCGGGAATAGGAGAGACCCAGTACTTC
TRBJ2-7 | TRBD2 | once | TRBV5-1 | CASSARTSGVYEQYF | TGCGCCAGCAGCGCAAGGACTAGCGGGGTCTACGAGCAGTACTTC
TRBJ2-1 | - | - | TRBV18 | CASSPNHINEQFF | TGTGCCAGCTCCCCGAACCATATCAATGAGCAGTTCTTC
TRBJ2-2 | - | - | TRBV11-1 | CASSLWAPNTGELFF | TGTGCCAGCAGCTTATGGGCCCCGAACACCGGGGAGCTGTTTTTT
TRBJ2-3 | TRBD1 | - | TRBV28 | CASSETGARTQYF | TGTGCCAGCAGTGAAACAGGGGCTAGAACGCAGTATTTT
TRBJ2-7 | - | - | TRBV19 | CASSIGMGRSLGEQYF | TGTGCCAGTAGTATAGGGATGGGACGGAGCCTCGGAGAGCAGTACTTC
TRBJ1-1 | - | - | TRBV5-1 | CASSPTSRGNTEAFF | TGCGCCAGCAGTCCGACGTCGCGGGGCAACACTGAAGCTTTCTTT
TRBJ2-1 | TRBD1 | - | TRBV11-2 | CASSLVGTGIDEQFF | TGTGCCAGCAGCTTAGTTGGGACAGGGATCGATGAGCAGTTCTTC
TRBJ1-4 | - | - | TRBV28 | CASSYTGNNEKLFF | TGTGCCAGCAGCTATACAGGGAATAATGAAAAACTGTTTTTT
TRBJ2-2 | - | - | TRBV5-4 | CASSSSGELFF | TGTGCCAGCAGCTCCTCAGGGGAGCTGTTTTTT
TRBJ2-5 | TRBD2 | - | TRBV6-1 | CASIRAGAGETQYF | TGTGCCAGCATTCGCGCGGGAGCCGGGGAGACCCAGTACTTC
TRBJ2-3 | TRBD2 | - | TRBV7-9 | CASSLVAGDTDTQYF | TGTGCCAGCAGCTTAGTAGCGGGAGACACAGATACGCAGTATTTT
TRBJ2-3 | TRBD2 | - | TRBV7-8 | CASSLRWGRARVDTQYF | TGTGCCAGCAGCTTAAGATGGGGGAGGGCCAGGGTAGATACGCAGTATTTT
TRBJ2-2 | - | - | TRBV11-3 | CASSLAAGGTGELFF | TGTGCCAGCAGCTTAGCGGCAGGTGGGACCGGGGAGCTGTTTTTT
TRBJ1-3 | TRBD1 | - | TRBV5-4 | CASSRDRESGNTIYF | TGTGCCAGCAGCAGGGACAGGGAATCTGGAAACACCATATATTTT
TRBJ2-7 | - | - | TRBV6-5 | CASSYSRDATYEQYF | TGTGCCAGCAGTTACTCCCGGGACGCTACCTACGAGCAGTACTTC
TRBJ2-3 | TRBD2 | - | TRBV27 | CASSSYLAEDKSTDTQYF | TGTGCCAGCAGTTCCTATCTAGCGGAGGACAAAAGCACAGATACGCAGTATTTT
TRBJ2-5 | - | - | TRBV28 | CASSTFETQYF | TGTGCCAGCAGCACCTTCGAGACCCAGTACTTC
TRBJ2-3 | TRBD2 | - | TRBV5-1 | CASSQGLASTDTQYF | TGCGCCAGCAGTCAAGGACTAGCGTCTACAGATACGCAGTATTTT
TRBJ2-5 | - | - | TRBV9 | CASSVVEQETQYF | TGTGCCAGCAGCGTAGTTGAGCAAGAGACCCAGTACTTC
TRBJ1-2 | - | - | TRBV5-6 | CASSPRDLDYGYTF | TGTGCCAGCAGCCCGAGGGATTTGGACTATGGCTACACCTTC
TRBJ2-7 | - | - | TRBV15 | CATSRDPGNYEQYF | TGTGCCACCAGCAGAGATCCAGGGAACTACGAGCAGTACTTC
TRBJ2-1 | - | - | TRBV4-1 | CASSQEGLGGQFF | TGCGCCAGCAGCCAAGAGGGGCTAGGAGGGCAGTTCTTC
TRBJ2-3 | - | - | TRBV19 | CASSSRQGGSLTDTQYF | TGTGCCAGTAGTTCCAGACAGGGCGGGAGTCTCACAGATACGCAGTATTTT
TRBJ2-7 | TRBD2 | - | TRBV5-1 | CASGPHAGGSYEQYF | TGCGCCAGCGGCCCCCATGCGGGAGGCTCCTACGAGCAGTACTTC
TRBJ1-5 | - | - | TRBV2 | CASSDRVGNQPQHF | TGTGCCAGCAGTGACAGGGTGGGCAATCAGCCCCAGCATTTT
TRBJ2-1 | - | - | TRBV5-1 | CASSFSGSGYNEQFF | TGCGCCAGCAGCTTCTCCGGGAGTGGATACAATGAGCAGTTCTTC
TRBJ2-5 | - | - | TRBV5-1 | CASSLGPGQETQYF | TGCGCCAGCAGCTTGGGGCCAGGTCAAGAGACCCAGTACTTC
TRBJ2-7 | - | - | TRBV18 | CASSPLPNFEQYF | TGTGCCAGCTCACCACTACCGAATTTTGAGCAGTACTTC
TRBJ2-4 | TRBD1 | - | TRBV6-6 | CASSLRQGLAKNIQYF | TGTGCCAGCAGCCTGAGACAGGGCTTAGCCAAAAACATTCAGTACTTC
TRBJ1-2 | - | - | TRBV11-2 | CASSLDWVQNYGYTF | TGTGCCAGCAGCTTAGATTGGGTCCAAAACTATGGCTACACCTTC
TRBJ1-1 | - | - | TRBV30 | CAWSALHIGGGGAFF | TGTGCCTGGAGTGCCCTACACATAGGGGGTGGTGGAGCTTTCTTT
TRBJ2-1 | TRBD1 | - | TRBV6-1 | CASREMDRVNNEQFF | TGTGCCAGCAGGGAGATGGACAGGGTTAACAATGAGCAGTTCTTC
TRBJ2-7 | TRBD2 | - | TRBV4-1 | CASSPQSASGSYEQYF | TGCGCCAGCAGCCCTCAGTCGGCTAGCGGCTCCTACGAGCAGTACTTC
TRBJ2-3 | - | once | TRBV5-1 | CASSAQGSPDTQYF | TGCGCCAGCAGCGCACAGGGAAGCCCAGATACGCAGTATTTT
TRBJ1-1 | - | - | TRBV5-4 | CASSLVSEAFF | TGTGCCAGCAGCTTGGTCTCCGAAGCTTTCTTT
TRBJ2-7 | TRBD1 | - | TRBV7-2 | CASSLLAGTGSGNEQYF | TGTGCCAGCAGCTTACTCGCCGGGACAGGGTCAGGGAACGAGCAGTACTTC
TRBJ1-1 | - | - | TRBV28 | CASSLVGTEAFF | TGTGCCAGCAGTTTGGTGGGGACTGAAGCTTTCTTT
TRBJ2-1 | TRBD1 | - | TRBV13 | CASSLEWTGGNEQFF | TGTGCCAGCAGCTTAGAGTGGACAGGGGGCAATGAGCAGTTCTTC
TRBJ2-7 | TRBD1 | - | TRBV5-5 | CASSLGRDRVHEQYF | TGTGCCAGCAGCTTGGGGAGGGACAGGGTACACGAGCAGTACTTC
TRBJ2-1 | - | - | TRBV7-2 | CASSIRPSDNEQFF | TGTGCCAGCAGCATAAGACCCAGCGACAATGAGCAGTTCTTC
TRBJ1-5 | TRBD1 | - | TRBV6-6 | CASSSTQGASGQPQHF | TGTGCCAGCAGTTCCACACAGGGGGCATCTGGTCAGCCCCAGCATTTT
TRBJ2-7 | TRBD2 | - | TRBV5-5 | CASSLALGLQPYEQYF | TGTGCCAGCAGCTTGGCGCTGGGACTACAACCCTACGAGCAGTACTTC
TRBJ2-2 | - | - | TRBV5-5 | CASSLGELTGELFF | TGTGCCAGCAGCTTAGGGGAGCTCACCGGGGAGCTGTTTTTT
TRBJ1-5 | - | - | TRBV6-1 | CASTGDSNQPQHF | TGTGCCAGCACAGGGGATAGCAATCAGCCCCAGCATTTT